This TCR beta chain was sequenced during a study of blood T cells in healthy people across ages. Background on the study: With template switching, about one barcoded beta molecule was captured per two T cells.

J gave up 5 bases and V 0 bases, and 12 bases lay outside the gene matches. This CDR3 is built from 19 residues. Germline V gene data show CDR1 as LGHDT and CDR2 as YNNKEL (reference sequence). Through a sample-barcoded 5' primer and a J-beta primer mix, a second PCR was run for roughly 7 to 11 cycles. TCRdb itself ran the 5' RACE reads through MiXCR, one entry per CDR3 protein. The sample yields more than 800,000 distinct CDR3 sequences, over 35% seen once. As concerns this clonotype: Its antigen is as yet unknown.

Findings and limits, study-wide: Estimated diversity, derived from one million T cells, was regarded as an underestimate.

The chain is built from TRBV3-1 and TRBJ2-3, with 12 nucleotides matching TRBD2. Source material: blood. The sequence was collected from a woman aged 60-75 years in good health. CDR3 protein: CASSQDRRSLAGGGDTQYF. The CDR3 DNA reads TGTGCCAGCAGCCAAGATCGCAGAAGTCTAGCGGGAGGGGGAGATACGCAGTATTTT.